Presented here are 7 T cell receptor beta chains from one specimen sequenced in a study of CD8+CD57+ T cells in acquired aplastic anemia. The TCR beta profiling, which covered VDJ combination and CDR3 sequence, was carried out using genomic DNA as the template. TCRdb redid the calling of the reads with MiXCR, one entry per CDR3 protein. The sample yields fewer than 250,000 distinct CDR3 sequences, roughly half seen once. The material sequenced was sorted CD4+, CD8+, or CD8+CD57+ T cells (not recorded which) from PBMCs. The receptor set was obtained from a human donor in good health, serving as a control.

As concerns this clonotype: At one boundary the junction diverges from the germline segment, which might be a read error. CDR3 sequence reads: CASSSRTGSYRDSPLHF. CDR3 bases: TGCGCCAGCAGTTCACGGACAGGGAGCTACCGAGATTCACCCCTCCACTTT. The chain employs TRBV2 and TRBJ1-6, with 8 bases aligning to TRBD1. Germline loops: CDR1 SNHLY, CDR2 FYNNEI. The CDR3 extends over 17 amino acids. The complete variable domain, with remaining parts taken from reference TRBV2 and TRBJ1-6, reads EPEVTQTPSHQVTQMGQEVILRCVPISNHLYFYWYRQILGQKVEFLVSFYNNEISEKSEIFDDQFSVERPDGSNFTLKIRSTKLEDSAMYFCASSSRTGSYRDSPLHFGNGTRLTVT.

This clonotype has ten or more counts. The genes are TRBV19 and TRBJ1-5; weak D call: TRBD1 (5 bases). The V gene's germline CDR1 is LNHDA and CDR2 SQIVND (reference sequence). V lost 5 bases to trimming and J lost 1 base, with 15 bases between them. This CDR3 has 16 amino acids. DNA of the CDR3: TGTGCCAGTAGTGTCTACAAGGGGATAAGCAATCAGCCCCAGCATTTT. It specifies CASSVYKGISNQPQHF.

V and J are TRBV2 and TRBJ1-3, with D hard to call. Germline V gives CDR1 SNHLY, CDR2 FYNNEI. The CDR3 is 13 amino acids. Deletions cut 6 bases from V and 1 base from J, with 7 bases between. The CDR3 bases are TGTGCCAGCAGCAAACAATCTGGAAACACCATATATTTT. Protein sequence: CASSKQSGNTIYF.

The genes are TRBV20-1 and TRBJ1-1, with D maybe TRBD1 (6 bases). Per germline, CDR1 DFQATT and CDR2 SNEGSKA (reference sequence). The CDR3 extends over 14 amino acids. The germline V and J ends were trimmed by 4 bases and 4 bases, with 16 bases remaining between them. This CDR3 is CSANDLEGGTEAFF. CDR3 DNA: TGCAGTGCTAATGACTTGGAGGGGGGCACTGAAGCTTTCTTT.

This clonotype was detected once. The chain uses TRBV2 and TRBJ1-4; 7 bases line up with TRBD1. The CDR3 spans 14 residues. V lost 4 bases and J lost 3; bases outside the gene matches: 2. Per the germline V gene, CDR1 is SNHLY and CDR2 is FYNNEI. The CDR3 reads CASSGTGPNEKLFF. CDR3 nucleotide sequence: TGTGCCAGCAGTGGGACAGGACCTAATGAAAAACTGTTTTTT.

The rearrangement links TRBV24-1 to TRBJ2-3; D is perhaps TRBD1 or TRBD2 (5 bases each). This CDR3 is 15 amino acids long. Germline assignment: CDR1 KGHDR and CDR2 SFDVKD. The ends were cut back, 0 bases at V and 4 bases at J, with 10 bases in the middle. The CDR3 region has the DNA TGTGCCACCAGTGATTTGTGGCAGGGAGCAGATACGCAGTATTTT. Its protein is CATSDLWQGADTQYF.

This chain uses TRBV5-4 with TRBJ1-1; a weak D match, TRBD1 (5 bases). The V gene lost 4 bases and the J gene lost 0 bases, with 37 bases spanning the gap. This CDR3 is built from 23 residues. CDR1 and CDR2 from the germline V gene are SGHNT and YYREEE (reference sequence). The CDR3 DNA reads TGTGCCAGCAGCCCCCCCGGGGCTACCGGGAAAACACCAAGTTGGGCACTGAACACTGAAGCTTTCTTT. It yields the protein CASSPPGATGKTPSWALNTEAFF.